This T cell receptor (beta chain) is drawn from a study of blood T cell repertoires in COVID-19 (dated by TCRdb to the early 2020s). Concerning the study at large: The collaborator samples originated in the United States, Italy and Spain and spanned the acute and convalescent phases of COVID-19. The prospective study material was composed of cDNA or gDNA derived from T cells, B-cell-depleted T cells, or PBMCs. The dataset comprised deeply sampled blood TCRbeta repertoires from subjects exposed to, actively infected with, or recovered from COVID-19. A freely available public database, intended as a resource for researchers studying the immune response to SARS-CoV-2, is where the repertoires were released. The samples were drawn from two sources: the first 160 participants of the ongoing ImmuneRACE study, and 1,200 or so subjects contributed by 6 global collaborators. Sample metadata almost always included a de-identified subject ID, COVID-19 status, age in years and sex. Where HLA class I and class II types were available, the types were taken from metadata supplied by the sample provider, not from assay-based typing. What the study reported, not specific to this receptor: The amount of clinical and demographic metadata varied by source and participant and was provided uncurated.

There are 13 amino acids in the CDR3, from cysteine to phenylalanine inclusive. The read is trimmed to its CDR3 DNA, 39 bases read in frame from base 1. At the junction V is shortened by 6 bases and J by 8 bases; bases outside the gene matches: 4. From the germline V gene, CDR1 is MNHEY and CDR2 is SVGAGI. TCRbeta CDR3 regions were amplified from genomic DNA using the immunoSEQ Assay, a bias-controlled multiplex PCR. In the original analysis: Within the assay, amplification of reference gene primers was used to estimate how many nucleated cells each sample contained. To quantify the absolute abundance of each unique TCRbeta CDR3 rearrangement, sequence reads were collapsed and filtered. Productive Simpson clonality was computed per sample as the square root of Simpson's diversity index over productive rearrangements. This immuneACCESS table, as held by TCRdb, lists in-frame sequences with V and J called but not all clones. Of the missing ones, under half trace to an unresolved V gene in checked studies; the others have no known cause. Clonal size and the V and J genes are those of that table, whereas D and trimming came from the DNA. The sample includes around 50,000 clones, with around 85% observed a single time. The ten largest clones take up about 2.9% of the sample.

Remarks on this clone: Its antigen has not been determined. No per-base quality is available; no much larger clone lies one base away.

The collaborating institutions used their own protocols to collect whole blood in K2EDTA tubes. For TCRbeta analysis, collaborator samples were shipped as frozen whole blood, as isolated PBMCs, or as DNA extracted from either sample type. The chain is made from TRBV6-5 and TRBJ1-4, and 9 junctional nucleotides match TRBD1. The clonotype was recovered from an elderly woman with acute or convalescent COVID-19. The sample consisted of peripheral blood. The nucleotide sequence is given as TGTGCCAGCAGGCGGACAGGGGAAGAAAAACTGTTTTTT. It translates to CASRRTGEEKLFF.